This T cell receptor beta chain comes out of a study of human T cells and chemical hapten exposure. Overall study context: A mostly female patient group had alopecia areata, totalis or universalis.

Time point noted: pre-sensitization, week 0. Treatment reported: therapeutic diphenylcyclopropenone sensitization with weekly scalp DPC. Unfractionated whole blood served as the source for total RNA extraction. The CDR3 length is 15 residues. In the source study's methods: Across samples, TCR counts had a median of around 100,000 and ranged from about 23,224 to 700,000. TCRdb independently ran MiXCR on the RACE reads; one entry per CDR3 protein. The V and J calls and clone size come from TCRdb's table, not from the authors' own analysis. The sample carries 240,000 or so distinct CDR3 sequences, about 9% recorded once. This clonotype was detected only a few times.

This clonotype was obtained from a middle-aged woman with alopecia areata. Some clones in this sample may be carry-over from other donors' samples. The J gene is TRBJ2-1, the V gene TRBV21-1. TRBV21-1 is a recognized pseudogene. The sequenced sample was whole blood, obtained in connection with sensitization to the hapten diphenylcyclopropenone (DPC). The CDR3 spells CASSKPWPSYNEQFF. CDR3 DNA: TGTGCCAGCAGCAAACCTTGGCCATCCTACAATGAGCAGTTCTTC.